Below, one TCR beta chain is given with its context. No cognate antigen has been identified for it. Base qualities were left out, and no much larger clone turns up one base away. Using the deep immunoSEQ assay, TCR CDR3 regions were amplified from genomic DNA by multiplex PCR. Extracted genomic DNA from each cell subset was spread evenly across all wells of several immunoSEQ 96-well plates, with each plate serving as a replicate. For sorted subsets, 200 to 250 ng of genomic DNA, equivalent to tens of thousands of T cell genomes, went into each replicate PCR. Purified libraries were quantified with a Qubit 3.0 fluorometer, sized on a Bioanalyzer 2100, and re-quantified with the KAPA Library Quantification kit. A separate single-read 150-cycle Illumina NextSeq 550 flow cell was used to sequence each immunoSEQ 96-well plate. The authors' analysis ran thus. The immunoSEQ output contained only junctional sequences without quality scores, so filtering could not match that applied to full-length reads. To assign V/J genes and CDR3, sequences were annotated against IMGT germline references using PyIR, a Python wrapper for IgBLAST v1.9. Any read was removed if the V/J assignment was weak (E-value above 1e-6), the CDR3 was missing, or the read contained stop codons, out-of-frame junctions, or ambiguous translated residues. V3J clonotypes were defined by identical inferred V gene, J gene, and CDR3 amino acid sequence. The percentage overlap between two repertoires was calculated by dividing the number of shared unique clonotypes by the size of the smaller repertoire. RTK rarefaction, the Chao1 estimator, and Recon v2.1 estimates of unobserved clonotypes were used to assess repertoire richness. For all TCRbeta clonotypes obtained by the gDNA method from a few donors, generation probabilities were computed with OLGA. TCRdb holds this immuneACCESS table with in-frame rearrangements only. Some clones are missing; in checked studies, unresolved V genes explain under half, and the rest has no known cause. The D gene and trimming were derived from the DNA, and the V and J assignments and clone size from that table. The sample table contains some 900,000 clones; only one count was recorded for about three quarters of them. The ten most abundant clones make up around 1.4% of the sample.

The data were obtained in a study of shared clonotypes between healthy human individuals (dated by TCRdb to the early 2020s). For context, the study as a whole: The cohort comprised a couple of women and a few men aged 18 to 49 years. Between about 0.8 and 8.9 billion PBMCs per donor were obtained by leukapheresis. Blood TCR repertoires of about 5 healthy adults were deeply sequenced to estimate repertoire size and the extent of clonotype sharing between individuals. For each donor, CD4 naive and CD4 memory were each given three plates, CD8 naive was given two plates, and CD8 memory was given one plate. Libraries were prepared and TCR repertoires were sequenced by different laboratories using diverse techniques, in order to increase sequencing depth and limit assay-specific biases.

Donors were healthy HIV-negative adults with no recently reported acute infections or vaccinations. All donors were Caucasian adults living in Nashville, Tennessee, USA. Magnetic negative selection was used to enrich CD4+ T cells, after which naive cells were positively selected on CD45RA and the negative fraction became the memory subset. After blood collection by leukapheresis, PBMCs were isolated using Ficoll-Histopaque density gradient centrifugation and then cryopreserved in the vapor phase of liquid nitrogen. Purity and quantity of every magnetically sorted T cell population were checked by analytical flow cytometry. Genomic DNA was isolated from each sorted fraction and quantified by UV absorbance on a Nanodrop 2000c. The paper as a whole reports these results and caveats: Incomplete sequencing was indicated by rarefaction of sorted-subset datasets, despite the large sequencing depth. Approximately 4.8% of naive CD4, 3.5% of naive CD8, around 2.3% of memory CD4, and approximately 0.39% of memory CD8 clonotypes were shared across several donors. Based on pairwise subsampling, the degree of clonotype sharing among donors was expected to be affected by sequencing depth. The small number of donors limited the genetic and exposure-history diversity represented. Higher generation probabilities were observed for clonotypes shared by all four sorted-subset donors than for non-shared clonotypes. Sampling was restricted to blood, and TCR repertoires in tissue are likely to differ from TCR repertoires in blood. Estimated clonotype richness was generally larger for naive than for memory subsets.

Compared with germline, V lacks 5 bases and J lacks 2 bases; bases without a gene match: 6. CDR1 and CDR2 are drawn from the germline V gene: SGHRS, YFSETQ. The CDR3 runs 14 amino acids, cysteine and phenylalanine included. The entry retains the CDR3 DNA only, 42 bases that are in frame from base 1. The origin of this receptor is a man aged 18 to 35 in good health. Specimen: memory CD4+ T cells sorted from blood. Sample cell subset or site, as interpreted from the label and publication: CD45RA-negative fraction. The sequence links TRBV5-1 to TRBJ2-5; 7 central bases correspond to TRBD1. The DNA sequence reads TGCGCCAGCAGGCCCACAGGGGTTCAAGAGACCCAGTACTTC. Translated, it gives CASRPTGVQETQYF.